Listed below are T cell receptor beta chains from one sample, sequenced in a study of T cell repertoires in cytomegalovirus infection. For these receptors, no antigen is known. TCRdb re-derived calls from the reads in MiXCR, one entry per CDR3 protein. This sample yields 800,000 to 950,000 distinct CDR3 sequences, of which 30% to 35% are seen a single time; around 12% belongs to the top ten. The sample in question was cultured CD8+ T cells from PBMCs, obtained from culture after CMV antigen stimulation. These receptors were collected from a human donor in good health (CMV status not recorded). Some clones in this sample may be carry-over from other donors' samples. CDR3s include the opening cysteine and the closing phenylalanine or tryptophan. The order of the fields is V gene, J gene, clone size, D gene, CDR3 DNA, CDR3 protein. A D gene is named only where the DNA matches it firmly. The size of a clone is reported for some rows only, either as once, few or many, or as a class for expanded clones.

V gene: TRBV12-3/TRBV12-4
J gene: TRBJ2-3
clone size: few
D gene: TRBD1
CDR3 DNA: TGTGCCAGCAGAGCCGGGACAGGGATTTACACAGATACGCAGTATTTT
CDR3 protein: CASRAGTGIYTDTQYF

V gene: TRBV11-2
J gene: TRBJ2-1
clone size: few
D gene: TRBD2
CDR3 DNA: TGTGCCAGCAGTCCTCACGCTACTAGCGGGGGGGGCTGGGAGCAGTTCTTC
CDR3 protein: CASSPHATSGGGWEQFF

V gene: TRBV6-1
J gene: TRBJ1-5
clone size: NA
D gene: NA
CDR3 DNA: TGTGCCAGCAGCGATGCTCCGGGGGGCAATCAGCCCCAGCATTTT
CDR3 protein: CASSDAPGGNQPQHF

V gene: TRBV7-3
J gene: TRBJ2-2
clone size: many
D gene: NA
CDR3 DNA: TGTGCCAGCAGCAACGGGGGCTCGAACACCGGGGAGCTGTTTTTT
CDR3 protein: CASSNGGSNTGELFF

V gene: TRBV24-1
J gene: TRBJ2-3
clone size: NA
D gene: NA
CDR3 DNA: TGTGCCACCCAGGGAGACCCAATGACAGATACGCAGTATTTT
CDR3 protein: CATQGDPMTDTQYF

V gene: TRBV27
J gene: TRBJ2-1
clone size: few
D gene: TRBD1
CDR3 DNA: TGTGCCAGCAGTCTTCTTGGGGACAGCTCCTACAATGAGCAGTTCTTC
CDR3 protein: CASSLLGDSSYNEQFF

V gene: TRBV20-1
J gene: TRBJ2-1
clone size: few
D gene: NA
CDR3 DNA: TGCAGTGCCACCCTGATGGGCTACAATGAGCAGTTCTTC
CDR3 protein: CSATLMGYNEQFF

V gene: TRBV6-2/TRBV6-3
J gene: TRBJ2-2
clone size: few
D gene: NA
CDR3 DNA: TGTGCCAGCAGTTACTCGTTGTTTGAGACGACGGTGGGCACCGGGGAGCTGTTTTTT
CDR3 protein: CASSYSLFETTVGTGELFF

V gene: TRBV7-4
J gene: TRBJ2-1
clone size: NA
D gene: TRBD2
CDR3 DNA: TGTGTCAGCAGCCCCCCAACGGGGGGTCTCTCTTTACAAGTTGAGCAGTTCTTC
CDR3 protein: CVSSPPTGGLSLQVEQFF

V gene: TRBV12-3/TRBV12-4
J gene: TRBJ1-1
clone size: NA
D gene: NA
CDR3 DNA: TGTGCCAGCAGTCCCGGGGTGAGGACTGAAGCTTTCTTT
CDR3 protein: CASSPGVRTEAFF

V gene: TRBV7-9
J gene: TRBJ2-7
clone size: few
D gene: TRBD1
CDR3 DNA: TGTGCCAGCAGGGGACAGGGCGGGGACGAGCAGTACTTC
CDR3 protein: CASRGQGGDEQYF

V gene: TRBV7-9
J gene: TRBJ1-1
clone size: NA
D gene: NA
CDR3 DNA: TGTGCCATCAGCCCCAACGACGGATCTGAAGCTTTCTTT
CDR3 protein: CAISPNDGSEAFF

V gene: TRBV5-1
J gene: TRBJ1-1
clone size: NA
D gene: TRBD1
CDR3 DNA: TGCGCCAGCAGCTTGGGGACAGGGGGGCCTGAAGCTTTCTTT
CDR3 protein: CASSLGTGGPEAFF

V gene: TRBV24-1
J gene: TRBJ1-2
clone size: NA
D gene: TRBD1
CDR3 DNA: TGTGCCACCAGTGACCGACAGGGTTCTGGCTACACCTTC
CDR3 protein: CATSDRQGSGYTF

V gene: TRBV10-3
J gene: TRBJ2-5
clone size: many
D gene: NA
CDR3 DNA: TGTGCCATCAGTGAGTTTAGGCGATCAAACGAGACCCAGTACTTC
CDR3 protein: CAISEFRRSNETQYF

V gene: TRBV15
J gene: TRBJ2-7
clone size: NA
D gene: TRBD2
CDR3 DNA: TGTGCCACCAGCGGCCCGGGACTAGCGGGTCCCTACGAGCAGTACTTC
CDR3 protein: CATSGPGLAGPYEQYF

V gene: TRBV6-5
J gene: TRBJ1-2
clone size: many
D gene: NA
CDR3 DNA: TGTGCCAGCAGTTACGGGGGAGGCTACACCTTC
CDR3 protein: CASSYGGGYTF

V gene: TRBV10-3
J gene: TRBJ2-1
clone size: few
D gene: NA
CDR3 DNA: TGTGCCATCAGTGAGTCTGGCAGGAGGAATGAGCAGTTCTTC
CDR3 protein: CAISESGRRNEQFF

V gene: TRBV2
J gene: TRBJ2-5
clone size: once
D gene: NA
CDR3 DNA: TGTGCCAGCGAGGAGGGTGAGACCCAGTACTTC
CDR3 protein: CASEEGETQYF

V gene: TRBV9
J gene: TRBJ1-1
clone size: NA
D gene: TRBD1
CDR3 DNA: TGTGCCAGTGGACAGGGTAGTTTTGGTGAAGCTTTCTTT
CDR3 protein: CASGQGSFGEAFF

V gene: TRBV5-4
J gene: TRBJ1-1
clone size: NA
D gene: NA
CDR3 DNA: TGTGCCAGCAGCTCCACAGGAATAGACACTGAAGCTTTCTTT
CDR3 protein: CASSSTGIDTEAFF

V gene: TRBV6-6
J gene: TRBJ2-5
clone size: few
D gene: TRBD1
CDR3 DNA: TGTGCCAGCAGTTACGACTGGACAGGACCTCAAGAGACCCAGTACTTC
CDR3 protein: CASSYDWTGPQETQYF

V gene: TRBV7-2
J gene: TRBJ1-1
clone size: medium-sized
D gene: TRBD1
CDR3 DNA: TGTGCCAGCAGCATACGTACAGGGGTGCAGAACACTGAAGCTTTCTTT
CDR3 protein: CASSIRTGVQNTEAFF

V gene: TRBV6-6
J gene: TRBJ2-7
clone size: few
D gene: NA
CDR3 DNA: TGTGCCAGCAGGTCACGGACCTACGAGCAGTACTTC
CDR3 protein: CASRSRTYEQYF

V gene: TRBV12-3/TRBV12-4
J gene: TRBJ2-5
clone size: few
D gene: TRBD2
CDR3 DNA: TGTGCCAGCAGTCTCCTAGCGGGGGTAGAAGAGACCCAGTACTTC
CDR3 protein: CASSLLAGVEETQYF

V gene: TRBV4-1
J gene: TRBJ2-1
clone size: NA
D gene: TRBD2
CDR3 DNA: TGCGCCAGCAGAGCCTCAGCGGGGGGGTTGAATGAGCAGTTCTTC
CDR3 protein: CASRASAGGLNEQFF

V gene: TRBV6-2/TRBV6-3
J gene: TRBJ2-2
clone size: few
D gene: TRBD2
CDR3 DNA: TGTGCCAGCAGTTACATCACTAGCGGGGGGGTCACCGGGGAGCTGTTTTTT
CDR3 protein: CASSYITSGGVTGELFF

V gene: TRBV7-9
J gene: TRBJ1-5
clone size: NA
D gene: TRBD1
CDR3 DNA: TGTGCCAGCAGCTTAGTGCAGGGGGCAAGCAATCAGCCCCAGCATTTT
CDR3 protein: CASSLVQGASNQPQHF

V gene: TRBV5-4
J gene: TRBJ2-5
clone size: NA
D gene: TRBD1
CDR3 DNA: TGTGCCAGCATCGTTGGACAGGCGTTAATAGAGACCCAGTACTTC
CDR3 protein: CASIVGQALIETQYF

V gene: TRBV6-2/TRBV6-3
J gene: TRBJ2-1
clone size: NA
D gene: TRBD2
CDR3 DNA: TGTGCCAGCAGTTACAGCCGGACTAGCGGGTATTACAATGAGCAGTTCTTC
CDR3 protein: CASSYSRTSGYYNEQFF

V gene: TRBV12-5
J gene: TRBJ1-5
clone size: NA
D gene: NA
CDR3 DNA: TGTGCTAGTGGTTTGAACAGGAATCAGCCCCAGCATTTT
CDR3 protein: CASGLNRNQPQHF

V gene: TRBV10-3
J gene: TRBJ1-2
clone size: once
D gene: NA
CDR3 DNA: TGTGCCATCAGGGAGATTTGGCGGCTCCCGGCCGATTATGGCTACACCTTC
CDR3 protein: CAIREIWRLPADYGYTF

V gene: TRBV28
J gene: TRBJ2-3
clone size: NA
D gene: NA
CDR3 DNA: TGTGCCAGCAGTTTGGGACACCCAGATACGCAGTATTTT
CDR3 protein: CASSLGHPDTQYF

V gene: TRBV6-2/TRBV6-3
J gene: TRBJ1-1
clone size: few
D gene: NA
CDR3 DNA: TGTGCCAGCAGTTACTCGCACAGACCCCACTTATCGGGCACTGAAGCTTTCTTT
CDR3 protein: CASSYSHRPHLSGTEAFF

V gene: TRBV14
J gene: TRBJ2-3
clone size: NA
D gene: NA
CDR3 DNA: TGTGCCAGCAGCCAGACGCTAGTTCAGGGAATAGATACGCAGTATTTT
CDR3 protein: CASSQTLVQGIDTQYF

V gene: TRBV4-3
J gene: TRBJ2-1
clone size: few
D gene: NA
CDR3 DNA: TGCGCCAGCAGCGAGAGGATCTTCTCCTACAATGAGCAGTTCTTC
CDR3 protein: CASSERIFSYNEQFF

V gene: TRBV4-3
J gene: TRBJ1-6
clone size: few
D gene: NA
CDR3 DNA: TGCGCCAGCAGCCAAGGTCCCAGGGAGACCTATAATTCACCCCTCCACTTT
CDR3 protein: CASSQGPRETYNSPLHF

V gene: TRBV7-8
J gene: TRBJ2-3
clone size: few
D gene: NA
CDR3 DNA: TGTGCCAGCAGCTTAAGTGCTGCGCTAGCCGACGGCACAGATACGCAGTATTTT
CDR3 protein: CASSLSAALADGTDTQYF

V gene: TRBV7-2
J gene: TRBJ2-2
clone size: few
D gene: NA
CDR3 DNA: TGTGCCAGCAGCTTAGCGCTTAGCCGCACCGGGGAGCTGTTTTTT
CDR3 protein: CASSLALSRTGELFF

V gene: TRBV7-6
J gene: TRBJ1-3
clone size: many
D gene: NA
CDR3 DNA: TGTGCCAGCAGCCCCGTCGGGGGCCTAAGCTCTGGAAACACCATATATTTT
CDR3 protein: CASSPVGGLSSGNTIYF

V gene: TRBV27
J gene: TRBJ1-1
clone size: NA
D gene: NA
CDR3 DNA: TGTGCCAGCAGTTGGGGGGGACACACTGAAGCTTTCTTT
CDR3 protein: CASSWGGHTEAFF

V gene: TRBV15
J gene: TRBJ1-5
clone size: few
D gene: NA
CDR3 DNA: TGTGCCACCAGCAAACTGTTAGGGGGAAGGAGCAATCAGCCCCAGCATTTT
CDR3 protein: CATSKLLGGRSNQPQHF

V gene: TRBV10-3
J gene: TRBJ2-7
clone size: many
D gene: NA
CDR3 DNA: TGTGCCATCAGTGAGTCGTATCTACTTACAGGGATAGTGGGTTACGAGCAGTACTTC
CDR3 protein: CAISESYLLTGIVGYEQYF

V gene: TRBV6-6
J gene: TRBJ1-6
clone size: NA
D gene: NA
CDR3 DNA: TGTGCCAGCAGTTACCCGGACAGCTATAATTCACCCCTCCACTTT
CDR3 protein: CASSYPDSYNSPLHF

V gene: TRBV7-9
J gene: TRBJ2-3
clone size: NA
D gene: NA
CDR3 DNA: TGTGCCAGCAGCTTAACGACTCGCAGCGATACGCAGTATTTT
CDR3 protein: CASSLTTRSDTQYF

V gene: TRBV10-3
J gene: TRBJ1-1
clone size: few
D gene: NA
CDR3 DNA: TGTGCCATCAGTGATGACCGGGCCCAGGACACTGAAGCTTTCTTT
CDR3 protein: CAISDDRAQDTEAFF